These T cell receptor beta chains were read from a single sample in a study of cytomegalovirus exposure and HLA in healthy donors. Assay used: immunoSEQ multiplex PCR; TCRdb lists only in-frame clones, some missing. In the table there are around 160,000 clones, about three quarters of which are singletons. Sequencing was carried out using PBMCs. Source of these receptors: a woman in her 40s in good health and CMV-seropositive. The CDR3 runs from the conserved cysteine through the conserved F or W. D genes are given only for firm matches. Clone size is not always given. Where it is, it says once, few, many or a class for expanded clones.

CDR3 protein: CASTEQGTGELFF
CDR3 DNA: TGTGCCAGCACTGAACAGGGGACCGGGGAGCTGTTTTTT
D gene: TRBD1
J gene: TRBJ2-2
V gene: TRBV6-5
clone size: .

CDR3 protein: CSAAPGLEAFF
CDR3 DNA: TGCAGTGCCGCGCCAGGGCTTGAAGCTTTCTTT
D gene: .
J gene: TRBJ1-1
V gene: TRBV20-1
clone size: .

CDR3 protein: CAWSPGQGYTGELFF
CDR3 DNA: TGTGCCTGGAGCCCGGGACAGGGGTACACCGGGGAGCTGTTTTTT
D gene: TRBD1
J gene: TRBJ2-2
V gene: TRBV30
clone size: .

CDR3 protein: CASSFGLAGEETQYF
CDR3 DNA: TGTGCCAGCAGCTTTGGGCTAGCGGGAGAAGAGACCCAGTACTTC
D gene: TRBD2
J gene: TRBJ2-5
V gene: TRBV11-3
clone size: .

CDR3 protein: CASSLEPGALTPLHF
CDR3 DNA: TGTGCCAGCAGCCTCGAACCAGGGGCCTTGACACCCCTCCACTTT
D gene: .
J gene: TRBJ1-6
V gene: TRBV7-9
clone size: once

CDR3 protein: CASSLRGVGDTQYF
CDR3 DNA: TGTGCCAGCAGTTTGCGGGGGGTAGGAGATACGCAGTATTTT
D gene: TRBD2
J gene: TRBJ2-3
V gene: TRBV27
clone size: .

CDR3 protein: CATRASGGRNEQFF
CDR3 DNA: TGTGCCACCCGGGCTAGCGGGGGTCGCAATGAGCAGTTCTTC
D gene: TRBD2
J gene: TRBJ2-1
V gene: TRBV6-5
clone size: few

CDR3 protein: CASRVLAGVYEQYF
CDR3 DNA: TGTGCCAGCAGGGTACTAGCGGGGGTCTACGAGCAGTACTTC
D gene: TRBD2
J gene: TRBJ2-7
V gene: TRBV2
clone size: .

CDR3 protein: CASSELGARGQPQHF
CDR3 DNA: TGTGCCAGCAGTGAATTAGGGGCGCGGGGTCAGCCCCAGCATTTT
D gene: .
J gene: TRBJ1-5
V gene: TRBV2
clone size: .

CDR3 protein: CASSVGGSGGNEQFF
CDR3 DNA: TGTGCCAGCAGCGTAGGGGGTAGCGGGGGGAATGAGCAGTTCTTC
D gene: TRBD2
J gene: TRBJ2-1
V gene: TRBV9
clone size: few

CDR3 protein: CASSAQLAGASYEQYF
CDR3 DNA: TGTGCCAGCAGCGCCCAACTAGCGGGGGCTTCCTACGAGCAGTACTTC
D gene: TRBD2
J gene: TRBJ2-7
V gene: TRBV7-6
clone size: few

CDR3 protein: CASSLVTGNYGYTF
CDR3 DNA: TGTGCCAGCAGTTTGGTGACAGGGAACTATGGCTACACCTTC
D gene: TRBD1
J gene: TRBJ1-2
V gene: TRBV28
clone size: .

CDR3 protein: CASSHDSGTEAFF
CDR3 DNA: TGTGCCAGCAGTCACGACAGTGGCACTGAAGCTTTCTTT
D gene: .
J gene: TRBJ1-1
V gene: TRBV5-4
clone size: few

CDR3 protein: CAWGGFNPTNTEAFF
CDR3 DNA: TGTGCCTGGGGCGGGTTTAACCCAACTAACACTGAAGCTTTCTTT
D gene: .
J gene: TRBJ1-1
V gene: TRBV30
clone size: .

CDR3 protein: CASGLAGALSYNEQFF
CDR3 DNA: TGCGCCAGCGGACTAGCGGGGGCCCTCTCCTACAATGAGCAGTTCTTC
D gene: TRBD2
J gene: TRBJ2-1
V gene: TRBV5-1
clone size: .

CDR3 protein: CASSALGGQNTEAFF
CDR3 DNA: TGTGCCAGCAGCGCTTTAGGCGGGCAGAACACTGAAGCTTTCTTT
D gene: .
J gene: TRBJ1-1
V gene: TRBV11-2
clone size: .

CDR3 protein: CASSARRENEQFF
CDR3 DNA: TGTGCCAGCAGCGCCCGGCGGGAAAATGAGCAGTTCTTC
D gene: .
J gene: TRBJ2-1
V gene: TRBV9
clone size: few

CDR3 protein: CASGALWTEAFF
CDR3 DNA: TGTGCCAGCGGGGCCCTTTGGACTGAAGCTTTCTTT
D gene: .
J gene: TRBJ1-1
V gene: TRBV6-5
clone size: .

CDR3 protein: CASSSGSQSYNEQFF
CDR3 DNA: TGTGCCAGCAGTAGCGGGAGCCAATCCTACAATGAGCAGTTCTTC
D gene: TRBD2
J gene: TRBJ2-1
V gene: TRBV6-5
clone size: few

CDR3 protein: CASSQDARTRYTGELFF
CDR3 DNA: TGCGCCAGCAGCCAAGATGCTCGGACTAGATACACCGGGGAGCTGTTTTTT
D gene: TRBD2
J gene: TRBJ2-2
V gene: TRBV4-1
clone size: few

CDR3 protein: CASSTGQINSPLHF
CDR3 DNA: TGTGCCAGCAGCACGGGACAAATTAATTCACCCCTCCACTTT
D gene: .
J gene: TRBJ1-6
V gene: TRBV7-6
clone size: once

CDR3 protein: CASSPGTGRSGANVLTF
CDR3 DNA: TGTGCCAGCTCACCCGGGACAGGTCGCTCTGGGGCCAACGTCCTGACTTTC
D gene: TRBD1
J gene: TRBJ2-6
V gene: TRBV18
clone size: few

CDR3 protein: CASSSGQGYEQYF
CDR3 DNA: TGTGCCAGCAGTTCCGGACAGGGATACGAGCAGTACTTC
D gene: TRBD1
J gene: TRBJ2-7
V gene: TRBV28
clone size: .

CDR3 protein: CASRKSSGGRNTEAFF
CDR3 DNA: TGTGCCAGCAGAAAATCTTCAGGGGGCAGGAACACTGAAGCTTTCTTT
D gene: TRBD1
J gene: TRBJ1-1
V gene: TRBV5-6
clone size: .

CDR3 protein: CASSPSRDRYGYTF
CDR3 DNA: TGTGCCAGCAGCCCGTCCCGGGACAGGTATGGCTACACCTTC
D gene: TRBD1
J gene: TRBJ1-2
V gene: TRBV7-4
clone size: .

CDR3 protein: CASRIGVGNTGELFF
CDR3 DNA: TGTGCCAGCAGGATAGGGGTGGGGAACACCGGGGAGCTGTTTTTT
D gene: .
J gene: TRBJ2-2
V gene: TRBV6-5
clone size: .

CDR3 protein: CSVDTGGGNQPQHF
CDR3 DNA: TGCAGCGTCGATACAGGGGGAGGAAATCAGCCCCAGCATTTT
D gene: TRBD1
J gene: TRBJ1-5
V gene: TRBV29-1
clone size: .